This section outlines one T cell receptor (beta chain) sequence together with its context. What this receptor recognizes is not known. No base quality values were provided; no much bigger clone lies one nucleotide off. These data belong to a study of T cells after yellow fever vaccination (dated by TCRdb to 2018 to 2020). Regarding the complete study: The SMART-Seq v4 Ultra Low Input RNA kit was used to prepare libraries from fractions with low cell numbers. Bulk PBMC replicates and cell subsets were isolated from blood drawn at multiple timepoints before and after both primary and secondary immunization. Two healthy male donors, one aged 18 to 30 and one aged 30 to 40 years, made up the cohort. To track T-cell clones before and after primary and booster YFV17D yellow fever vaccination, bulk TCR alpha and beta repertoires were sequenced longitudinally.

The treatment or condition label corresponds to: live attenuated yellow fever vaccine strain. PBMCs were isolated from peripheral blood using a standard Ficoll-Paque protocol. Dynabeads CD4 and CD8 positive selection kits were used to isolate the CD4 and CD8 T-cell fractions. RNA was extracted with TriZol from bulk PBMCs, CD4 and CD8 fractions, and dextramer-positive and dextramer-negative fractions. The investigation overall reported the following: The study included only two donors, which limits how far the findings can be generalized. Compared with the primary T-cell response, the secondary T-cell response was faster but weaker, reaching its peak on day 5 rather than on day 15. After the booster, most of the clones that had expanded following primary vaccination were detected again (around 97% of CD4 and 88% of CD8), which suggests that memory was broadly maintained. Because abundant contaminating clonotypes from the bulk population could be contained in FACS-sorted repertoires, computational filtering was required. A small share of clonotypes was detected in both CD4 and CD8 compartments, with the overlap likely arising from convergent recombination.

The sequencer was an Illumina NovaSeq 6000. Synthesis of TCR cDNA relied on 5'RACE template switching, a step that introduced a universal primer site along with unique molecular identifiers. Priming for cDNA synthesis came from both the TCR alpha and TCR beta constant segments. Libraries were amplified in two PCR steps, with sample barcodes and sequencing adapters added in the second step. Libraries were sequenced on Illumina HiSeq 2500 (2x100 bp) or NovaSeq (2x150 bp). The authors' analysis ran thus. MIGEC was used to demultiplex reads and collapse the reads into UMI consensus sequences, and MiXCR was used for V(D)J alignment. Vaccine-responding clonotypes were identified with edgeR using replicate PBMC samples, with FDR below 0.01 and a log2 fold change above 5 up to day 15 being required. Each bulk clonotype received a CD4 or CD8 identity based on whether the sequenced CD4 or CD8 repertoire contained that clonotype at higher abundance. The public reads were reprocessed in TCRdb via fastp at Q25 and MiXCR, keeping in-frame beta chains. Identical CDR3 protein sequences are pooled into one entry, listed with their most common genes and DNA. TCRdb's processing, not the authors', yielded these V and J calls. Within this sample are approximately 330,000 distinct CDR3 sequences, with around 12% of them counted one time only. 2.5% to 4% of the sample belongs to the ten largest clones.

This sample comprised CD4+ T cells sorted from PBMCs, obtained 15 days after the yellow fever booster vaccination. The receptor comes from a man between 18 and 29 years old who received the YFV17D yellow fever vaccine.

The base sequence is TGCGCCAGCAGGCCTGACAGTTGGGAGACTGAAGCTTTCTTT. This translates into CASRPDSWETEAFF. The chain was built from TRBV5-1 and TRBJ1-1; a tentative D match to TRBD1 spans 5 bases. Including cysteine and phenylalanine, the CDR3 has 14 amino acids. Only the CDR3 part of the read is kept: 42 bases, read in frame from the first base. CDR1 and CDR2 were assigned from the germline V gene as SGHRS and YFSETQ. The trim is 5 bases for V and 5 bases for J, with a gap of 16 bases between the germline ends.